A single TCR beta chain is shown here with its context. Antigen specificity is unknown. The CDR3 runs 16 residues. Trimming left V 4 bases short and J 2 bases short, with 18 bases between. The germline V gene encodes CDR1 SGHRS and CDR2 YFSETQ. TCRdb called the 5' RACE reads again in MiXCR, with one record for every CDR3 protein. The table includes some 270,000 distinct CDR3 sequences, 30% to 40% detected once. This sample is drawn from a study of CD8 T cells in ankylosing spondylitis. Study findings and constraints: Prior work had noted some motif variants in reactive arthritis blood and synovial fluid. Clones linked with disease were CD8+ and fairly uncommon in the peripheral blood. As reported, disease-linked clones showed significant enrichment in matched ankylosing spondylitis synovial fluid. Seemingly distinctive of ankylosing spondylitis blood was a TCR beta motif formed by eight highly homologous variants.

The specimen sequenced was blood, either unsorted or a sorted T cell fraction (not recorded which). This sequence joins TRBV5-1 and TRBJ2-5, with D possibly matching TRBD1 (5 bases). This TCR was recovered from a male donor with ankylosing spondylitis or in good health (not recorded which). This CDR3 reads CASSVGLVGRQETQYF. CDR3 DNA: TGCGCCAGCAGCGTGGGTCTGGTGGGGCGACAAGAGACCCAGTACTTC.